This T cell receptor beta chain was sequenced in a study of cytomegalovirus exposure and HLA in healthy donors. Study-level points and caveats: The authors reported that TCR beta sequences could predict HLA-A and HLA-B alleles. These predictions were accurate for most subjects in the first cohort. Cytomegalovirus association was assigned to more than 150 TCR beta chains. Other equally common chains were less clonally expanded than HLA-associated TCR beta chains, a later analysis showed.

Notes on this clone: Its antigen is still unknown.

Vbeta (60) and Jbeta (13) primers were used in the PCR. Only in-frame clones appear in the TCRdb table, and some are missing; sequencing was by immunoSEQ multiplex PCR. Found here are about 160,000 clones, roughly 79% of them singletons; the top ten hold around 3%. The CDR3 has 14 amino acids. Germline V gives CDR1 LGHNA, CDR2 YNFKEQ. J lost 2 bases, V lost 0 bases, and 1 base had no gene match. The genes are TRBV4-2 and TRBJ2-7; 7 bases align to TRBD1. Sequences were obtained from PBMCs. This TCR came from a woman in her forties or fifties in good health and CMV-seropositive. CDR3 DNA sequence: TGTGCCAGCAGCCAAGAGGACAGGACCTACGAGCAGTACTTC. It encodes CASSQEDRTYEQYF.